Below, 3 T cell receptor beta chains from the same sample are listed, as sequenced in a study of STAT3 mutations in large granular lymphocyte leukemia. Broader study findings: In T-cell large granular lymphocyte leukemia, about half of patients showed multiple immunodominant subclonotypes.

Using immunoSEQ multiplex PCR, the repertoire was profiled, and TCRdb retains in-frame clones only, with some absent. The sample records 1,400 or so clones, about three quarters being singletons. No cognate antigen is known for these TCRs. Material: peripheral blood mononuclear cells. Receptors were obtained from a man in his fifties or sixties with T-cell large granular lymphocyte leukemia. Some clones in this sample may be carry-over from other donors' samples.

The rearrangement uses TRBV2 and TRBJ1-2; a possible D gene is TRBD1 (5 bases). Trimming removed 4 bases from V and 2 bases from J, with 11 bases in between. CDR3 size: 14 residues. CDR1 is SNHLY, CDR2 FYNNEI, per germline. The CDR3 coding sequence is TGTGCCAGCAGTGGACAGACCCCCAACTATGGCTACACCTTC. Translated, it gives CASSGQTPNYGYTF.

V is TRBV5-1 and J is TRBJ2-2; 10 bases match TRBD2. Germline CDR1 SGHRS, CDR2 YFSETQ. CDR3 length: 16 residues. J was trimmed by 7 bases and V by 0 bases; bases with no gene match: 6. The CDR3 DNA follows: TGCGCCAGCAGCTTGGTTCTAGCGGGAGCTCACGGGGAGCTGTTTTTT. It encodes CASSLVLAGAHGELFF.

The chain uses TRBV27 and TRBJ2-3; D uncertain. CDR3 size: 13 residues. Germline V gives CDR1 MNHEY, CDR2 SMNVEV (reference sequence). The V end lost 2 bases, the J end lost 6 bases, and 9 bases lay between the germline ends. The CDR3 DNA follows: TGTGCCAGCAGTTTACTGCCCTCTGATACGCAGTATTTT. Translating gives CASSLLPSDTQYF.